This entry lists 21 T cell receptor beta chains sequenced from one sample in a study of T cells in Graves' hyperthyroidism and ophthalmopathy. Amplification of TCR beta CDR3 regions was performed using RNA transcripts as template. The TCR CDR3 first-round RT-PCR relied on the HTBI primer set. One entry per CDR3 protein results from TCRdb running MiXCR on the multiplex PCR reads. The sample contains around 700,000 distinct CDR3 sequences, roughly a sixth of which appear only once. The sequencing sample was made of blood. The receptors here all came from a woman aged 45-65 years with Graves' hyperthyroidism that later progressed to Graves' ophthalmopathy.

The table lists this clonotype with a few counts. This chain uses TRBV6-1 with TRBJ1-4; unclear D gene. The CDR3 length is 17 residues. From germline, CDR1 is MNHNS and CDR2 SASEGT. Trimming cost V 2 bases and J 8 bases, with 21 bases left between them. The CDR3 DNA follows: TGTGCCAGCAGTGAATATGTTGGGTTTGGGCGTGGAGAAAAACTGTTTTTT. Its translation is CASSEYVGFGRGEKLFF.

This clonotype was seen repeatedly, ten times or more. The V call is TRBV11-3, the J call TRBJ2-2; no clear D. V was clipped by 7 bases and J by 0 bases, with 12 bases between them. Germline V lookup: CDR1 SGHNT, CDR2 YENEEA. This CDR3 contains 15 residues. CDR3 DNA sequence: TGTGCCAGCACCTGGACGGACGCGAACACCGGGGAGCTGTTTTTT. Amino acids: CASTWTDANTGELFF.

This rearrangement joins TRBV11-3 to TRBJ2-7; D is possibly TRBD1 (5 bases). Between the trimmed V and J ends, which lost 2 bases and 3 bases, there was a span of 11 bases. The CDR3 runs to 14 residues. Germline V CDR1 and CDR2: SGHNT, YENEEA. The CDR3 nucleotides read TGTGCCAGCAGCTTACAGGGTGGTGTCTACGAGCAGTACTTC. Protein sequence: CASSLQGGVYEQYF.

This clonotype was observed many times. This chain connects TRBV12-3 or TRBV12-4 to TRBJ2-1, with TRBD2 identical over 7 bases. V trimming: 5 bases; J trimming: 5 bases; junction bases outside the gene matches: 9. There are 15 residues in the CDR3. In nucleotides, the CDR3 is TGTGCCAGCAGTCCCCGGGGCGGGGGACACAATGAGCAGTTCTTC. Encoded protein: CASSPRGGGHNEQFF.

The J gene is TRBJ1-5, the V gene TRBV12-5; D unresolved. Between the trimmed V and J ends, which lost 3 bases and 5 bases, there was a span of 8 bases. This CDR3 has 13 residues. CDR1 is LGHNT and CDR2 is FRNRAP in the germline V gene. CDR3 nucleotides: TGTGCTAGTGGTTTAGGGAGGGATCAGCCCCAGCATTTT. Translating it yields CASGLGRDQPQHF.

CDR3 in amino acids: CSAREPYYGYTF. In DNA, the CDR3 is TGCAGTGCTAGAGAGCCTTACTATGGCTACACCTTC. V usage is TRBV20-1 and J usage is TRBJ1-2; D gene unclear. V lost 0 bases and J 3 bases, leaving 5 bases between the germline ends. The germline gives CDR1 DFQATT, CDR2 SNEGSKA (reference sequence). This CDR3 contains 12 residues.

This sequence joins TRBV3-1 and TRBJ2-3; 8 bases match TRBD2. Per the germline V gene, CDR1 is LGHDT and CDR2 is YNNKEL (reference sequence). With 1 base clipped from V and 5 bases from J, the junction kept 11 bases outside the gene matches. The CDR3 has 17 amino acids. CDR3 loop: CASSQAGSGGGKDTQYF. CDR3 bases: TGTGCCAGCAGCCAAGCTGGTTCGGGGGGGGGAAAAGATACGCAGTATTTT.

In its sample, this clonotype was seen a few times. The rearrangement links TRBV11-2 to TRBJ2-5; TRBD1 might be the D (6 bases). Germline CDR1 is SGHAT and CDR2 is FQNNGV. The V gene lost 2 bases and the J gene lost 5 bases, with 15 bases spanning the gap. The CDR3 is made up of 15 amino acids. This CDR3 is CASSLRAGVFETQYF. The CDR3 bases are TGTGCCAGCAGCTTACGGGCAGGGGTTTTCGAGACCCAGTACTTC.

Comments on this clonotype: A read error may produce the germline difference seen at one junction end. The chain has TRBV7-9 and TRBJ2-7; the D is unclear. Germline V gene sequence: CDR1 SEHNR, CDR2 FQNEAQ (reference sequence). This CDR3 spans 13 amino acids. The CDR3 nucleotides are TGTGCCAGCAGCTTATCGGCAAGCTACGAACAGTACTTC. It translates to CASSLSASYEQYF.

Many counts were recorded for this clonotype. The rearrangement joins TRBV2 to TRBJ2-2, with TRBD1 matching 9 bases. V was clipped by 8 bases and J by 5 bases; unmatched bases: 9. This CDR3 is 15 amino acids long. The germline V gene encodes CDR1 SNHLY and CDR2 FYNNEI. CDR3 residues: CASRRQGVYTGELFF. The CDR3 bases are TGTGCCAGCCGACGACAGGGGGTGTATACCGGGGAGCTGTTTTTT.

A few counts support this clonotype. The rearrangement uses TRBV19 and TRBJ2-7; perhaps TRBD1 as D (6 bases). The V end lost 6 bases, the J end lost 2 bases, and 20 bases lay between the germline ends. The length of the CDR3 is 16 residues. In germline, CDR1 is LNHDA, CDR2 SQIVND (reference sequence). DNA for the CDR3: TGTGCCAGTAGCGATGACAGGCAGGACTCTACCTACGAGCAGTACTTC. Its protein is CASSDDRQDSTYEQYF.

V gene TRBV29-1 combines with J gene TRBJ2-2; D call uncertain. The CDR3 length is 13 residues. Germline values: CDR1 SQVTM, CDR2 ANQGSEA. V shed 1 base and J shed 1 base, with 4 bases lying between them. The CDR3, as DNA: TGCAGCGTTGAAGGGAGGAACACCGGGGAGCTGTTTTTT. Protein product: CSVEGRNTGELFF.

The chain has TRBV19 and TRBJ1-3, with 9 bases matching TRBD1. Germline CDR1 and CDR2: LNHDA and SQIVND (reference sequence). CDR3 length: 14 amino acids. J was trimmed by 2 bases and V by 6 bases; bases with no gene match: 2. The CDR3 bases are TGTGCCAGTAGAGGGACAGGGCCTGGAAACACCATATATTTT. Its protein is CASRGTGPGNTIYF.

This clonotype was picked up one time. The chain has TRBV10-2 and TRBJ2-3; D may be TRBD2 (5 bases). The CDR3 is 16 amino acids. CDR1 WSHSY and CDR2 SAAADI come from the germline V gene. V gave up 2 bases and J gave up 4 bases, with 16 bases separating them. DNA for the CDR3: TGCGCCAGCAGTGAGGTGAGGGCTCCGTGGTCAGATACGCAGTATTTT. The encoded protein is CASSEVRAPWSDTQYF.

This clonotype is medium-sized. The DNA for the CDR3 is TGTGCCAGCAACAAAGGTGGGGGGCTCACAGATACGCAGTATTTT. It is translated as CASNKGGGLTDTQYF. The chain is built from TRBV11-2 and TRBJ2-3, with D perhaps TRBD1 or TRBD2 (6 bases each). Germline V gene data show CDR1 as SGHAT and CDR2 as FQNNGV. This CDR3 comprises 15 residues. Between the trimmed V and J ends, which lost 7 bases and 2 bases, there was a span of 16 bases. Supplemented by reference TRBV11-2 and TRBJ2-3, the full variable domain reads EAGVAQSPRYKIIEKRQSVAFWCNPISGHATLYWYQQILGQGPKLLIQFQNNGVVDDSQLPKDRFSAERLKGVDSTLKIQPAKLEDSAVYLCASNKGGGLTDTQYFGPGTRLTVL.

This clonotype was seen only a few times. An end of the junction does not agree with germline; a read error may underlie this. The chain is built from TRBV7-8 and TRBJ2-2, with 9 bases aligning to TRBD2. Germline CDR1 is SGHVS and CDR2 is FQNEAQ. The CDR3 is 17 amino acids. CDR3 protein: CTSSLLAGGPDTGELFF. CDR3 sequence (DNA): TGTACCAGCAGCTTACTTGCGGGGGGGCCGGACACCGGGGAGCTGTTTTTT.

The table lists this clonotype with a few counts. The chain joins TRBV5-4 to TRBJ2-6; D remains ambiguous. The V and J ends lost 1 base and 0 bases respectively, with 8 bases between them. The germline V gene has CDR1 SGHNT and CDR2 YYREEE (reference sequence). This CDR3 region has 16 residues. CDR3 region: CASSLSPDSGANVLTF. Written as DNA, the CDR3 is TGTGCCAGCAGCTTGTCTCCGGACTCTGGGGCCAACGTCCTGACTTTC.

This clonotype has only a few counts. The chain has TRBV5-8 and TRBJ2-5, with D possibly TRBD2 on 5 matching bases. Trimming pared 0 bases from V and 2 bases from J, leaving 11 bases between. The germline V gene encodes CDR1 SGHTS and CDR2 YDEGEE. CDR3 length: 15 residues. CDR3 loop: CASSLVSGNQETQYF. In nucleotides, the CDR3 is TGTGCCAGCAGCTTGGTCTCGGGGAATCAAGAGACCCAGTACTTC.

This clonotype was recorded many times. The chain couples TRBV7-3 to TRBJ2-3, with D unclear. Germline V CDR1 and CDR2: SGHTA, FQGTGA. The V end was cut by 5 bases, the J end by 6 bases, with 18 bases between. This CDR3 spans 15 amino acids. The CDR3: CASSTTSGTLDTQYF. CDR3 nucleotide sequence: TGTGCCAGCAGCACAACATCAGGCACTCTGGATACGCAGTATTTT.

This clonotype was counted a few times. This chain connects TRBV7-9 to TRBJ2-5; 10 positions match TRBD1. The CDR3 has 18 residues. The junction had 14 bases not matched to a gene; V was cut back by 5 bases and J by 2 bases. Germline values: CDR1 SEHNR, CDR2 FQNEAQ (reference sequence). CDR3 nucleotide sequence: TGTGCCAGCAGCACACGACTGGTGGGGGACAGGGGACAAGAGACCCAGTACTTC. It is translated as CASSTRLVGDRGQETQYF. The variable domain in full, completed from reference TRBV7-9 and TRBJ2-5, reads DTGVSQNPRHKITKRGQNVTFRCDPISEHNRLYWYRQTLGQGPEFLTYFQNEAQLEKSRLLSDRFSAERPKGSFSTLEIQRTEQGDSAMYLCASSTRLVGDRGQETQYFGPGTRLLVL.

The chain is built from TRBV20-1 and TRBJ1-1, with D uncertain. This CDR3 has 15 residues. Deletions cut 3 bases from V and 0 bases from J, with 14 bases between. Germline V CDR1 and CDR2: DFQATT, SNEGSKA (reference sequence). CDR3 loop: CSASRPGVMNTEAFF. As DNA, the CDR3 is TGCAGTGCTAGTAGACCAGGAGTAATGAACACTGAAGCTTTCTTT.